The 10 T cell receptor beta chains below come from one sample, sequenced in a study of vaccination effects on CD4 cells after COVID-19. Their antigen targets remain unknown. Cultured cells yielded isolated CD4+ T cells after 10 days. Profiling relied on immunoSEQ multiplex PCR, and the TCRdb table lists in-frame clones only, not all of them. The repertoire holds roughly 40,000 clones, with 65% to 70% as singletons. The sequences come from CD4+ T cells from PBMCs cultured without peptide, collected before COVID-19 vaccination. Receptors originate from a human donor who received a COVID-19 vaccine.

The gene calls are TRBV30 and TRBJ1-5; TRBD1 matches 10 bases. With V trimmed by 2 bases and J by 5 bases, 3 bases remained unmatched. CDR1 and CDR2 from the germline V gene are GTSNPN and SVGIG (reference sequence). The CDR3 loop spans 14 amino acids. The CDR3 loop reads CAWSLGTGDQPQHF. In DNA, the CDR3 is TGTGCCTGGAGTCTAGGGACAGGGGATCAGCCCCAGCATTTT. The full variable domain, completed using reference TRBV30 and TRBJ1-5, is SQTIHQWPATLVQPVGSPLSLECTVEGTSNPNLYWYRQAAGRGLQLLFYSVGIGQISSEVPQNLSASRPQDRQFILSSKKLLLSDSGFYLCAWSLGTGDQPQHFGDGTRLSIL.

The chain combines TRBV30 with TRBJ1-1, with a weak D call TRBD1 (5 bases). CDR1 is GTSNPN, CDR2 SVGIG, per germline (reference sequence). The CDR3 consists of 15 residues. The germline V and J ends were trimmed by 5 bases and 5 bases, with 21 bases remaining between them. In DNA form, the CDR3 reads TGTGCCTGGGGGGGAGGAGGGCGTTTCGGGACTGAAGCTTTCTTT. Translating gives CAWGGGGRFGTEAFF.

V gene TRBV5-8 combines with J gene TRBJ2-1; D assignment may be TRBD1 or TRBD2 (6 bases each). The V gene's germline CDR1 is SGHTS and CDR2 YDEGEE. Trimming left V 1 base short and J 2 bases short, with 10 bases between. There are 15 residues in the CDR3. The CDR3: CASSLLGGTYNEQFF. In DNA, the CDR3 is TGTGCCAGCAGCTTGTTAGGGGGGACCTACAATGAGCAGTTCTTC.

The chain uses TRBV7-2 and TRBJ2-1, with 13 bases matching TRBD2. The CDR3 has 19 residues. Germline CDR1 SGHTA, CDR2 FQGNSA. V shed 4 bases and J 2 bases; nucleotides not matched to a gene: 11. CDR3 sequence (DNA): TGTGCCAGCAGCTCCCCGAAGCGACTAGCGGGAGGTACCTACAATGAGCAGTTCTTC. Translation: CASSSPKRLAGGTYNEQFF.

The chain links TRBV9 to TRBJ2-7; 9 bases agree with TRBD1. Trimming removed 1 base from V and 7 bases from J; junction bases left unmatched: 6. CDR1 is SGDLS, CDR2 YYNGEE, per germline. The CDR3 length is 14 residues. CDR3 sequence (DNA): TGTGCCAGCAGCGTATGGACAGGGGAAGGGGAGCAGTACTTC. Translated: CASSVWTGEGEQYF.

This clone was observed a single time. The chain uses TRBV27 and TRBJ2-7; perhaps TRBD1 as D (7 bases). The CDR3 runs to 13 residues. Germline V gene sequence: CDR1 MNHEY, CDR2 SMNVEV (reference sequence). Trimming took off 5 bases at V and 7 bases at J, with 15 bases between the two ends. The CDR3 spells CASSTHAGGEQYF. The CDR3 region has the DNA TGTGCCAGCAGTACCCATGCAGGGGGGGAGCAGTACTTC.

This sequence joins TRBV5-4 and TRBJ2-5; D call uncertain. The germline gives CDR1 SGHNT, CDR2 YYREEE (reference sequence). CDR3 size: 13 residues. Trimming took 4 bases from V and 5 from J, leaving 12 bases between them. The CDR3 reads CASSPEPPETQYF. CDR3 DNA sequence: TGTGCCAGCAGCCCCGAGCCACCGGAGACCCAGTACTTC.

V usage is TRBV5-4 and J usage is TRBJ2-2; TRBD1 matches at 8 bases. This CDR3 contains 16 residues. Trimming took 1 base from V and 4 from J; bases not matched to a gene: 6. Per the germline V gene, CDR1 is SGHNT and CDR2 is YYREEE (reference sequence). The CDR3 is CASSLFRGQITGELFF. The CDR3 region has the DNA TGTGCCAGCAGCTTGTTCAGGGGGCAGATCACCGGGGAGCTGTTTTTT.

The chain carries TRBV7-6 and TRBJ2-1; TRBD2 matches at 12 bases. Germline CDR1 SGHVS, CDR2 FNYEAQ. V lost 4 bases, J lost 4 bases, and 11 bases stayed unmatched. This CDR3 has 18 residues. The CDR3 DNA reads TGTGCCAGCAGCTCGATGATAACTAGCGGGAGGTCGTACAATGAGCAGTTCTTC. Amino acid sequence: CASSSMITSGRSYNEQFF. Variable domain in full (rest from reference TRBV7-6 and TRBJ2-1): GAGVSQSPRYKVTKRGQDVALRCDPISGHVSLYWYRQALGQGPEFLTYFNYEAQQDKSGLPNDRFSAERPEGSISTLTIQRTEQRDSAMYRCASSSMITSGRSYNEQFFGPGTRLTVL.

The rearrangement uses TRBV2 and TRBJ2-3, with 7 positions matching TRBD2. CDR3 size: 17 residues. Per the germline V gene, CDR1 is SNHLY and CDR2 is FYNNEI. V lost 5 bases and J lost 6; bases outside the gene matches: 17. The CDR3 DNA reads TGTGCCAGCAGTATCCCGCGGGCGGGAGTTTTCACCGATACGCAGTATTTT. Translating gives CASSIPRAGVFTDTQYF.